The T cell receptor (beta chain) described here comes from a study of Ad26.COV2.S vaccination and SARS-CoV-2 variants. Across the whole study: Once or twice, 56 days apart, Ad26.COV2.S was delivered intramuscularly.

Study findings and constraints: The study found higher spike-specific TCR breadth in vaccine than placebo recipients. Recipients of vaccine and of placebo showed similar breadth of their non-spike TCR repertoires.

CDR1 LGHDT and CDR2 YNNKEL come from the germline V gene (reference sequence). V trimming: 3 bases; J trimming: 3 bases; junction bases outside the gene matches: 5. The CDR3 loop spans 16 amino acids. The repertoire was sequenced with immunoSEQ multiplex PCR; TCRdb's copy has only in-frame clones and lacks some. The table includes 350,000 to 450,000 clones, 75% to 90% detected once. Turning to this clone: Its target is unknown.

Sample treatment: about 20 received Ad26.COV2.S at low or high dose, single or two shots; 5 received placebo; per-sample allocation not given. Sampling was performed 63 days after the first vaccine or placebo injection. This sample comprised peripheral blood, obtained in a trial of Ad26.COV2.S vaccine versus placebo. The chain couples TRBV3-1 (or the pseudogene TRBV3-2) to TRBJ2-7, with 13 bases matching TRBD2. The source is a person aged 18 to 65 who received the Ad26.COV2.S COVID-19 vaccine or a placebo. The CDR3 spells CASSHGLAGVFYEQYF. In nucleotides, the CDR3 is TGTGCCAGCAGCCATGGACTAGCGGGAGTTTTCTACGAGCAGTACTTC.